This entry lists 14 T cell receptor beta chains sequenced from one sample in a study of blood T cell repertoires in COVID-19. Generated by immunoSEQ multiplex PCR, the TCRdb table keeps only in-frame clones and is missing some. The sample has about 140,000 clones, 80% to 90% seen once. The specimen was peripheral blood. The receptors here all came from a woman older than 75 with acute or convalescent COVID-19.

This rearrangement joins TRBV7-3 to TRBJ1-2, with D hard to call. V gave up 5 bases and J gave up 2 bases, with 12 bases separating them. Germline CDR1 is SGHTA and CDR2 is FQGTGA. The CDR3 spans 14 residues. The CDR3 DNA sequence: TGTGCCAGCAGCAGCTCGGGAGGGAACTATGGCTACACCTTC. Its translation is CASSSSGGNYGYTF.

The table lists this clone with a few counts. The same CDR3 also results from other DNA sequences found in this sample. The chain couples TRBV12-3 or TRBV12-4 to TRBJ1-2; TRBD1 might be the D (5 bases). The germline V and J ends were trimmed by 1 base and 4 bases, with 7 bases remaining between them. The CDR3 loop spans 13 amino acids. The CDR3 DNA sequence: TGTGCCAGCAGTTTAGGGCAGGGCTATGGCTACACCTTC. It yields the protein CASSLGQGYGYTF.

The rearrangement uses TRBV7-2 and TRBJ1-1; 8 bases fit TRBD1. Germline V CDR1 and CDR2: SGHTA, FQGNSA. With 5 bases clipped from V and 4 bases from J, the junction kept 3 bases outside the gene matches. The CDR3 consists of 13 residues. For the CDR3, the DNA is TGTGCCAGCAGCGCCCAGGGGGCCACTGAAGCTTTCTTT. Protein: CASSAQGATEAFF.

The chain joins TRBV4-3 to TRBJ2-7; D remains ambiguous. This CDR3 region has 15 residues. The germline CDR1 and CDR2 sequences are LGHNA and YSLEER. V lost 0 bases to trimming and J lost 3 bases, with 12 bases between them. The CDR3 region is CASSQDWNSYYEQYF. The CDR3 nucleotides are TGCGCCAGCAGCCAAGATTGGAACAGTTACTACGAGCAGTACTTC.

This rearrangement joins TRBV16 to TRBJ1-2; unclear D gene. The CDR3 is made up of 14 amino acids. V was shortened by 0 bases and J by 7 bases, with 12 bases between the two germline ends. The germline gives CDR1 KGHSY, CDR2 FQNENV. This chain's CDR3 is CASSQSVPEGGYTF. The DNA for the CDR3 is TGTGCCAGCAGCCAATCTGTACCGGAGGGTGGCTACACCTTC.

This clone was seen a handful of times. CDR3 coding DNA: TGCGCCAGCAGCGAACCATCGGGGGGCTACGAGCAGTACTTC. This sequence encodes CASSEPSGGYEQYF. The chain uses TRBV5-1 and TRBJ2-7; 7 nucleotides line up with TRBD2. Per germline, CDR1 SGHRS and CDR2 YFSETQ. The V and J ends lost 4 bases and 3 bases, in that order; junction bases with no gene match: 7. This CDR3 is 14 amino acids long.

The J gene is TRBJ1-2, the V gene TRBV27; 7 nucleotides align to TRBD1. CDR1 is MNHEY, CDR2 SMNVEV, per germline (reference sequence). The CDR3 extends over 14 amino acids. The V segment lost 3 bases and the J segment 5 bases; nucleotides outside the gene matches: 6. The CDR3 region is CASSFGGQTYGYTF. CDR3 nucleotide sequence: TGTGCCAGCAGTTTTGGGGGACAGACTTATGGCTACACCTTC.

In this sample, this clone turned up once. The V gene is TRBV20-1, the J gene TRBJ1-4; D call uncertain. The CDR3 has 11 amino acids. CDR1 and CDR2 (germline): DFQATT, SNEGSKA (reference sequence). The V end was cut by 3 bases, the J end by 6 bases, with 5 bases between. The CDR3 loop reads CSARRDEKLFF. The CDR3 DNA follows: TGCAGTGCTAGGAGGGATGAAAAACTGTTTTTT.

CDR3 nucleotide sequence: TGTGCCAGCAGTGAGCAGGTATTGAACACTGAAGCTTTCTTT. The encoded protein is CASSEQVLNTEAFF. J is TRBJ1-1 and V is TRBV6-1; D ambiguous. CDR1 is MNHNS and CDR2 is SASEGT in the germline V gene. V was trimmed by 3 bases and J by 0 bases, leaving 8 bases between them. This CDR3 spans 14 amino acids.

This CDR3 is CASSSTVQETQYF. In DNA, the CDR3 is TGTGCCAGCAGCTCGACAGTCCAAGAGACCCAGTACTTC. The chain links TRBV7-3 to TRBJ2-5; D might be TRBD1 (5 bases). Germline CDR1 is SGHTA and CDR2 is FQGTGA. V was pared by 4 bases and J by 1 base, with 7 bases between. The CDR3 extends over 13 amino acids.

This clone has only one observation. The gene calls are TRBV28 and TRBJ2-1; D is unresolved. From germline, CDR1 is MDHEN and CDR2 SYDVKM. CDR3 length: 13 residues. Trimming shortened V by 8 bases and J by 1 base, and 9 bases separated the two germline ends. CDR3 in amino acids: CASARSSYNEQFF. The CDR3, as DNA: TGTGCCAGCGCGCGGAGTTCCTACAATGAGCAGTTCTTC.

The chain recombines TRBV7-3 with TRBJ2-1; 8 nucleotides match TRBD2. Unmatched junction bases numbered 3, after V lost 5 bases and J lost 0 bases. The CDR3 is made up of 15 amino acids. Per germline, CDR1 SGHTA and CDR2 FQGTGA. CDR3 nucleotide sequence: TGTGCCAGCAGCCCGCGGGGGGACTCCTACAATGAGCAGTTCTTC. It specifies CASSPRGDSYNEQFF.

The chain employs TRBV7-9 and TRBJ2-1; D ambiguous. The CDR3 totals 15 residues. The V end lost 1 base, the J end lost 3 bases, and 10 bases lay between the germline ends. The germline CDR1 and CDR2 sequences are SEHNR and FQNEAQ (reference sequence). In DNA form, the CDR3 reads TGTGCCAGCAGCTTAGACGCAGACAACTACAATGAGCAGTTCTTC. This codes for CASSLDADNYNEQFF.

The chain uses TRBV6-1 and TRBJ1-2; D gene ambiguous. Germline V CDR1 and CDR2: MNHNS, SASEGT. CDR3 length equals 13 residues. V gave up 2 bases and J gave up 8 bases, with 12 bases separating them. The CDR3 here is CASSERQFQGYTF. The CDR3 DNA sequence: TGTGCCAGCAGTGAACGACAATTCCAAGGCTACACCTTC.